What follows are 5 T cell receptor beta chains derived from one specimen sequenced in a study of technical replicates of blood from a handful of donors. Repertoires were generated with immunoSEQ multiplex PCR, while TCRdb's copy carries only in-frame clones and drops some. The table records about 82,000 clones, 85% to 95% of them present only once. The sample consisted of T cells isolated from PBMCs. The receptor source for this set is a human donor in good health.

This chain joins TRBV15 and TRBJ1-2, with D maybe TRBD1 (5 bases). This CDR3 comprises 14 residues. The V and J ends lost 1 base and 8 bases respectively, with 14 bases between them. Germline V gene data show CDR1 as LNHNV and CDR2 as YYDKDF (reference sequence). The CDR3 nucleotides are TGTGCCACCAGCAGAGTCGGTCAGGGTAGAGGCTACACCTTC. Amino acids: CATSRVGQGRGYTF.

This chain uses TRBV9 with TRBJ2-7, with 8 bases that match TRBD2. The germline gives CDR1 SGDLS, CDR2 YYNGEE. The CDR3 runs to 14 residues. V was clipped by 2 bases and J by 2 bases; unmatched bases: 3. The CDR3 DNA reads as TGTGCCAGCAGCGTGACGGGAGGGCCCTACGAGCAGTACTTC. It encodes CASSVTGGPYEQYF.

This clone is a singleton in its sample. CDR3 DNA: TGTGCCAGCAGCTTAGGGCAGAACACTGAAGCTTTCTTT. It encodes CASSLGQNTEAFF. The V gene is TRBV7-6, the J gene TRBJ1-1; D gene ambiguous. V lost 1 base and J lost 1, with 4 bases in between. This CDR3 is built from 13 residues. Germline V CDR1 and CDR2: SGHVS, FNYEAQ.

The chain couples TRBV9 to TRBJ1-1, with 10 bases matching TRBD1. Germline CDR1 reads SGDLS; CDR2 reads YYNGEE. The V and J ends lost 0 bases and 8 bases, in that order; junction bases with no gene match: 4. The CDR3 runs to 14 residues. The CDR3 reads CASSVGTGGTEAFF. The CDR3 DNA reads TGTGCCAGCAGCGTAGGGACAGGGGGTACGGAAGCTTTCTTT.

CDR3 nucleotides: TGCGCCAGCAGCCAACCCCGGACAGGGAAGAACACCGGGGAGCTGTTTTTT. It specifies CASSQPRTGKNTGELFF. The chain combines TRBV4-1 with TRBJ2-2; 8 bases line up with TRBD1. Germline values: CDR1 MGHRA, CDR2 YSYEKL. The V segment lost 2 bases and the J segment 1 base; nucleotides outside the gene matches: 6. CDR3 size: 17 residues.